Shown below are 29 T cell receptor beta chains from a single sample sequenced in a study of cytomegalovirus exposure and HLA in healthy donors. Vbeta (60) and Jbeta (13) primers were used in the PCR. Data came from immunoSEQ multiplex PCR; TCRdb stores just in-frame clones and leaves some out. The table lists about 190,000 clones, about four fifths of them singletons, with around 2% in the top ten. Sequencing input: PBMCs. The receptors derive from a man between 18 and 35 years old in good health and CMV-seronegative.

The chain employs TRBV5-4 and TRBJ2-5, with 8 bases fitting TRBD2. The CDR3 consists of 14 residues. V was clipped by 4 bases and J by 4 bases; unmatched bases: 6. Germline loops: CDR1 SGHNT, CDR2 YYREEE (reference sequence). The CDR3 DNA sequence: TGTGCCAGCAGCCCGACTAGCGCCACAGAGACCCAGTACTTC. Translation: CASSPTSATETQYF. Drawing the rest from reference TRBV5-4 and TRBJ2-5, the complete variable domain is ETGVTQSPTHLIKTRGQQVTLRCSSQSGHNTVSWYQQALGQGPQFIFQYYREEENGRGNFPPRFSGLQFPNYSSELNVNALELDDSALYLCASSPTSATETQYFGPGTRLLVL.

The chain recombines TRBV7-8 with TRBJ2-1; 7 bases map to TRBD2. Per the germline V gene, CDR1 is SGHVS and CDR2 is FQNEAQ. J gave up 7 bases and V 0 bases, and 12 bases lay outside the gene matches. The CDR3 is 17 residues long. The CDR3 is CASSLAASGGIGNEQFF. CDR3 bases: TGTGCCAGCAGCTTAGCTGCTAGCGGAGGGATAGGTAATGAGCAGTTCTTC.

The gene calls are TRBV7-4 and TRBJ1-1; 8 positions match TRBD1. Trimming took 2 bases from V and 12 from J; bases not matched to a gene: 17. Looked up from germline, CDR1 is SGHVT and CDR2 is SQSDAQ. There are 16 residues in the CDR3. The CDR3 nucleotides are TGTGCCAGCAGCTTATTGCAGGGGACAGGCGTTCTATTGACTTTCTTT. Residues: CASSLLQGTGVLLTFF.

The chain joins TRBV30 to TRBJ1-4, with D maybe TRBD1 (6 bases). The CDR3 is made up of 15 amino acids. The ends were cut back, 0 bases at V and 5 bases at J, with 13 bases in the middle. The V gene's germline CDR1 is GTSNPN and CDR2 SVGIG (reference sequence). As DNA, the CDR3 is TGTGCCTGGAGTGTAGGGGGGGCAGAAAATGAAAAACTGTTTTTT. Protein: CAWSVGGAENEKLFF. The whole variable domain, remainder taken from reference TRBV30 and TRBJ1-4, is SQTIHQWPATLVQPVGSPLSLECTVEGTSNPNLYWYRQAAGRGLQLLFYSVGIGQISSEVPQNLSASRPQDRQFILSSKKLLLSDSGFYLCAWSVGGAENEKLFFGSGTQLSVL.

This chain connects TRBV7-9 to TRBJ1-3; D is unresolved. The CDR3 is made up of 15 amino acids. Trimming left V 4 bases short and J 3 bases short, with 13 bases between. CDR1 SEHNR and CDR2 FQNEAQ come from the germline V gene (reference sequence). CDR3 in amino acids: CASSSGSILGNTIYF. CDR3 sequence (DNA): TGTGCCAGCAGCTCGGGATCTATCCTTGGAAACACCATATATTTT.

The rearrangement joins TRBV5-1 to TRBJ2-5; 8 nucleotides line up with TRBD1. The CDR3 consists of 13 residues. Trimming took 4 bases from V and 5 from J; bases not matched to a gene: 4. The germline gives CDR1 SGHRS, CDR2 YFSETQ. CDR3 sequence (DNA): TGCGCCAGCAGCCAGGACAGGGTGGAGACCCAGTACTTC. It codes for CASSQDRVETQYF.

Only one count was recorded for this clone. This sequence joins TRBV19 and TRBJ1-3; D not certain. This CDR3 spans 16 amino acids. CDR1 is LNHDA and CDR2 is SQIVND in the germline V gene (reference sequence). With 3 bases removed from V and 0 bases from J, the gap between germline ends came to 12 bases. The CDR3 sequence is CASSMIGSSSGNTIYF. The DNA of the CDR3 is TGTGCCAGTAGTATGATTGGCAGTTCCTCTGGAAACACCATATATTTT.

This clone was seen a few times. The chain uses TRBV29-1 and TRBJ2-1, with TRBD2 identical over 10 bases. The CDR3 contains 16 residues. Germline CDR1 SQVTM, CDR2 ANQGSEA. V was pared by 4 bases and J by 4 bases, with 10 bases of the junction left unmatched. This CDR3 is CSVVHPSGRSYNEQFF. Here the CDR3 DNA reads TGCAGCGTTGTCCATCCTAGCGGGAGATCTTACAATGAGCAGTTCTTC.

The genes are TRBV11-2 and TRBJ2-3; D remains ambiguous. The CDR3 is 11 residues long. Germline V gene sequence: CDR1 SGHAT, CDR2 FQNNGV. V shed 7 bases and J shed 5 bases, with 7 bases lying between them. DNA of the CDR3: TGTGCCAGCACTGCGAGAGATACGCAGTATTTT. This translates into CASTARDTQYF.

V gene TRBV5-1 combines with J gene TRBJ2-1; no definite D call. This CDR3 has 16 amino acids. Trimming shortened V by 0 bases and J by 3 bases, and 13 bases separated the two germline ends. Germline V lookup: CDR1 SGHRS, CDR2 YFSETQ. The CDR3 region is CASSLADGSGYNEQFF. CDR3 DNA sequence: TGCGCCAGCAGCTTGGCCGATGGGTCAGGCTACAATGAGCAGTTCTTC.

The chain has TRBV7-9 and TRBJ2-1; 14 nucleotides match TRBD2. The CDR3 is 16 residues long. V shed 0 bases and J 7 bases; nucleotides not matched to a gene: 2. Germline CDR1 is SEHNR and CDR2 is FQNEAQ (reference sequence). CDR3 residues: CASSLAGTSGRNEQFF. CDR3 DNA: TGTGCCAGCAGCTTAGCGGGGACTAGCGGGAGAAATGAGCAGTTCTTC.

V and J are TRBV5-1 and TRBJ2-7, with 11 bases lining up with TRBD2. Germline lookup yields CDR1 SGHRS and CDR2 YFSETQ. V was clipped by 0 bases and J by 0 bases; unmatched bases: 5. This CDR3 is built from 17 residues. The CDR3: CASSLVPTSGASYEQYF. The CDR3 DNA is TGCGCCAGCAGCTTGGTACCGACTAGCGGGGCCTCCTACGAGCAGTACTTC.

The chain links TRBV2 to TRBJ2-3, with 9 bases fitting TRBD2. Germline V CDR1 and CDR2: SNHLY, FYNNEI. Unmatched junction bases numbered 3, after V lost 2 bases and J lost 6 bases. This CDR3 comprises 14 residues. This CDR3 reads CASSEPSGVDTQYF. CDR3 coding DNA: TGTGCCAGCAGTGAACCTAGCGGGGTGGATACGCAGTATTTT.

Comment on this clone: The junction departs from the called germline gene at one end, perhaps through a read error. The chain has TRBV4-3 and TRBJ2-5; TRBD2 matches at 7 bases. The germline CDR1 and CDR2 sequences are LGHNA and YSLEER. The CDR3 length is 14 residues. The CDR3 reads CANSQDPGGRTQYF. In nucleotides, the CDR3 is TGCGCCAACAGCCAAGATCCGGGAGGACGGACCCAGTACTTC.

The chain recombines TRBV7-2 with TRBJ2-5, with 10 bases that match TRBD2. CDR1 SGHTA and CDR2 FQGNSA come from the germline V gene. The CDR3 length is 16 residues. V was clipped by 1 base and J by 2 bases; unmatched bases: 4. The CDR3 DNA follows: TGTGCCAGCAGCTTAGGGGTAGCGGGAGGACAAGAGACCCAGTACTTC. It translates to CASSLGVAGGQETQYF.

The chain couples TRBV4-1 to TRBJ1-1; 8 bases map to TRBD1. The J segment lost 5 bases and the V segment lost 2 bases, leaving 7 bases of the junction unmatched. The V gene's germline CDR1 is MGHRA and CDR2 YSYEKL. The CDR3 runs to 15 residues. CDR3 DNA: TGCGCCAGCAGCCAACAAGGACAGGGTTTTACTGAAGCTTTCTTT. Protein sequence: CASSQQGQGFTEAFF.

This sequence joins TRBV18 and TRBJ1-1; 8 nucleotides line up with TRBD1. With 3 bases clipped from V and 0 bases from J, the junction kept 0 bases outside the gene matches. Germline loops: CDR1 KGHSH, CDR2 LQKENI. CDR3 length equals 14 residues. DNA for the CDR3: TGTGCCAGCTCACCGACAGGGGTGAACACTGAAGCTTTCTTT. Translating gives CASSPTGVNTEAFF.

This clone has more than one count but fewer than ten. The gene calls are TRBV28 and TRBJ1-1; 7 nucleotides line up with TRBD1. Germline trimming cut 6 bases from V and 11 bases from J; bases unmatched to any gene: 9. CDR1 and CDR2 (germline): MDHEN, SYDVKM. The CDR3 extends over 12 amino acids. This chain's CDR3 is CASREGARWAFF. The CDR3 bases are TGTGCCAGCAGGGAGGGGGCGCGGTGGGCTTTCTTT.

J is TRBJ2-1 and V is TRBV7-8; no definite D call. Germline V gene sequence: CDR1 SGHVS, CDR2 FQNEAQ. The CDR3 length is 16 residues. Trimming shortened V by 0 bases and J by 2 bases, and 11 bases separated the two germline ends. The DNA of the CDR3 is TGTGCCAGCAGCTTAGCAGCCAGCAGGACCTACAATGAGCAGTTCTTC. Translation gives CASSLAASRTYNEQFF.

CDR3 sequence: CASSRTGGFYEQYF. In nucleotides, the CDR3 is TGTGCCAGCAGCCGAACGGGGGGCTTCTACGAGCAGTACTTC. The chain recombines TRBV5-4 with TRBJ2-7; tentative D call: TRBD2 (7 bases). V was trimmed by 4 bases and J by 3 bases, leaving 14 bases between them. Germline V gene lookup returns CDR1 SGHNT and CDR2 YYREEE (reference sequence). CDR3 length equals 14 residues.

The CDR3 DNA follows: TGCGCCAGCAGACCAGGACCGTTGGGACTAGCGCCTAGTAACAATGAGCAGTTCTTC. Translation: CASRPGPLGLAPSNNEQFF. The V call is TRBV4-1, the J call TRBJ2-1, with 10 bases matching TRBD2. The germline V gene encodes CDR1 MGHRA and CDR2 YSYEKL. This CDR3 is 19 amino acids long. V was clipped by 6 bases and J by 5 bases; unmatched bases: 19.

This rearrangement joins TRBV28 to TRBJ2-7, with D maybe TRBD1 (6 bases). Germline V gene lookup returns CDR1 MDHEN and CDR2 SYDVKM. Trimming stripped 2 bases from V and 3 bases from J, with 17 bases between. This CDR3 has 16 residues. The CDR3 nucleotides read TGTGCCAGCAGTTTACGGAGCAGGGGATCAGACTACGAGCAGTACTTC. Amino acid sequence: CASSLRSRGSDYEQYF.

The rearrangement joins TRBV10-3 to TRBJ2-3; 9 nucleotides match TRBD1. J lost 1 base, V lost 10 bases, and 15 bases had no gene match. This CDR3 has 17 residues. The germline gives CDR1 ENHRY, CDR2 SYGVKD. The CDR3 DNA sequence: TGTGCCACCGTAGCATCGTGGGGACAGGGCGGCACAGATACGCAGTATTTT. This translates into CATVASWGQGGTDTQYF.

This clone has a handful of counts. The genes are TRBV9 and TRBJ2-1; D perhaps matches TRBD1 (6 bases). Trimming cost V 1 base and J 3 bases, with 14 bases left between them. CDR1 is SGDLS and CDR2 is YYNGEE in the germline V gene. The CDR3 consists of 16 residues. The chain's CDR3 is CASSVYRQVGYNEQFF. The CDR3, as DNA: TGTGCCAGCAGCGTATATCGACAGGTAGGCTACAATGAGCAGTTCTTC.

The chain combines TRBV19 with TRBJ1-5, with D perhaps TRBD1 (6 bases). Trimming stripped 5 bases from V and 7 bases from J, with 12 bases between. Germline V gene data show CDR1 as LNHDA and CDR2 as SQIVND (reference sequence). CDR3 length: 13 amino acids. The CDR3 spells CASSQGGRQPQHF. The DNA of the CDR3 is TGTGCCAGTAGTCAAGGGGGACGGCAGCCCCAGCATTTT. The whole variable domain, filled in from reference TRBV19 and TRBJ1-5, reads DGGITQSPKYLFRKEGQNVTLSCEQNLNHDAMYWYRQDPGQGLRLIYYSQIVNDFQKGDIAEGYSVSREKKESFPLTVTSAQKNPTAFYLCASSQGGRQPQHFGDGTRLSIL.

This sequence joins TRBV5-4 and TRBJ1-3, with D hard to call. In germline, CDR1 is SGHNT, CDR2 YYREEE (reference sequence). The CDR3 covers 14 residues. Trimming took off 4 bases at V and 0 bases at J, with 8 bases between the two ends. The CDR3 reads CASSAGDSGNTIYF. In nucleotides, the CDR3 is TGTGCCAGCAGCGCCGGAGACTCTGGAAACACCATATATTTT.

The gene calls are TRBV6-5 and TRBJ2-3; 10 nucleotides line up with TRBD2. Per the germline V gene, CDR1 is MNHEY and CDR2 is SVGAGI. This CDR3 contains 14 residues. With V trimmed by 7 bases and J by 7 bases, 8 bases remained unmatched. The CDR3 protein is CASIRAGGPNTQYF. The CDR3 bases are TGTGCCAGCATCCGAGCGGGAGGGCCGAATACGCAGTATTTT.

The V call is TRBV9, the J call TRBJ1-2, with D possibly being TRBD1 (5 bases). The germline gives CDR1 SGDLS, CDR2 YYNGEE. CDR3 length: 15 amino acids. V lost 3 bases, J lost 2 bases, and 14 bases lay in between. CDR3: CASSAWDGLNYGYTF. CDR3 coding DNA: TGTGCCAGCAGCGCTTGGGACGGACTAAACTATGGCTACACCTTC.

This chain links TRBV7-2 with TRBJ2-2; no firm D call. Trimming cost V 5 bases and J 11 bases, with 12 bases left between them. The CDR3 extends over 12 amino acids. Per the germline V gene, CDR1 is SGHTA and CDR2 is FQGNSA. Here the CDR3 DNA reads TGTGCCAGCAGCCACCCGCGAGCTGAGCTGTTTTTT. Its protein is CASSHPRAELFF. Full variable domain (missing parts from reference TRBV7-2 and TRBJ2-2): GAGVSQSPSNKVTEKGKDVELRCDPISGHTALYWYRQSLGQGLEFLIYFQGNSAPDKSGLPSDRFSAERTGGSVSTLTIQRTQQEDSAVYLCASSHPRAELFFGEGSRLTVL.